These 5 T cell receptor beta chains originate from one sample sequenced in a study of T cell repertoires in cytomegalovirus infection. TCRdb itself ran the reads through MiXCR, one entry per CDR3 protein. The data show under 600,000 distinct CDR3 sequences, about 15% seen once. The sample was CD8+ T cells from PBMCs. Source of these receptors: a human donor in good health (CMV status not recorded). Some clones in this sample may be carry-over from other donors' samples.

This chain joins TRBV11-2 and TRBJ1-3; D is unclear. CDR1 is SGHAT and CDR2 is FQNNGV in the germline V gene. Deletions cut 4 bases from V and 8 bases from J, with 24 bases between. There are 17 residues in the CDR3. Here the CDR3 DNA reads TGTGCCAGCAGCTCCCCCTTCGACGACGAGGGTAGTGACACCATATATTTT. Translated, it gives CASSSPFDDEGSDTIYF.

This clonotype was counted between two and nine times. This chain joins TRBV5-4 and TRBJ2-5; 7 bases line up with TRBD2. Germline CDR1 and CDR2: SGHNT and YYREEE (reference sequence). The V segment lost 1 base and the J segment 4 bases; nucleotides outside the gene matches: 7. This CDR3 comprises 15 residues. CDR3 residues: CASSLWGGSPETQYF. CDR3 sequence (DNA): TGTGCCAGCAGCTTGTGGGGCGGGAGTCCAGAGACCCAGTACTTC.

This chain connects TRBV14 to TRBJ2-7; 7 bases are a match to TRBD1. The CDR3 has 14 residues. Germline CDR1 and CDR2: SGHDN and FVKESK. The J segment lost 7 bases and the V segment lost 4 bases, leaving 10 bases of the junction unmatched. The CDR3 DNA is TGTGCCAGCAGCCTCGGGACAGTGTCTAAAGAGCAGTACTTC. Protein sequence: CASSLGTVSKEQYF.

This clonotype was detected only a few times. The chain uses TRBV29-1 and TRBJ2-4; either TRBD1 or TRBD2 may supply D (5 bases each). The CDR3 has 14 amino acids. Germline V lookup: CDR1 SQVTM, CDR2 ANQGSEA. V lost 8 bases, J lost 6 bases, and 20 bases lay in between. The CDR3: CSSEFEGTGNIQYF. CDR3 coding DNA: TGCAGCTCGGAGTTTGAGGGAACAGGAAACATTCAGTACTTC.

CDR3 nucleotides: TGTGCCAGCAGTGAAGCGCAACTACAAGACAATGAGCAGTTCTTC. It encodes CASSEAQLQDNEQFF. The chain is built from TRBV2 and TRBJ2-1, with unresolved D. Germline CDR1 is SNHLY and CDR2 is FYNNEI. V lost 0 bases to trimming and J lost 5 bases, with 11 bases between them. CDR3 length: 15 residues.